This T cell receptor beta chain was captured by sequencing in a study of T cell changes during pregnancy in multiple sclerosis. Germline V gene sequence: CDR1 SNHLY, CDR2 FYNNEI. This CDR3 has 14 residues. V was clipped by 6 bases and J by 1 base, with 12 bases between them. Assay used: immunoSEQ multiplex PCR; TCRdb lists only in-frame clones, some missing. The table has about 80,000 clones, under 95% seen once. The sequenced sample was peripheral blood, obtained before pregnancy. The chain employs TRBV2 and TRBJ2-5; TRBD1 is a possible D gene (6 bases). This clonotype was sampled from a female donor with multiple sclerosis, enrolled in a pregnancy study. This CDR3 reads CASRPRTAQETQYF. Written as DNA, the CDR3 is TGTGCCAGCAGGCCCAGGACAGCCCAAGAGACCCAGTACTTC.